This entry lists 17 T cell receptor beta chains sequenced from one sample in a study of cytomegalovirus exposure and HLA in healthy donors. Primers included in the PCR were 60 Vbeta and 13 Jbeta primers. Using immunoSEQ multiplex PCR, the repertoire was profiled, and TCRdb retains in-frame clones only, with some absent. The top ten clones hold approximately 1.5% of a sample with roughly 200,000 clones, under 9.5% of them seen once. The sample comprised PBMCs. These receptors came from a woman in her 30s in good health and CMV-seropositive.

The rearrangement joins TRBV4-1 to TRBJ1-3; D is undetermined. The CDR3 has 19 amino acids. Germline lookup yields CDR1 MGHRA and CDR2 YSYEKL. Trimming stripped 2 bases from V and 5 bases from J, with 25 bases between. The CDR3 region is CASSQPRLPHYQSRNTIYF. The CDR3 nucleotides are TGCGCCAGCAGCCAACCCCGACTTCCCCACTACCAGTCTAGAAACACCATATATTTT.

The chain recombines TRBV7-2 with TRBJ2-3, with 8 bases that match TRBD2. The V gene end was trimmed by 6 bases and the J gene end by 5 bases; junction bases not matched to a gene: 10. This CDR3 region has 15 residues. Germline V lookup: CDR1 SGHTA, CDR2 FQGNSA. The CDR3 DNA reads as TGTGCCAGCAGGGTGATAGCGGGGAGGGGAGATACGCAGTATTTT. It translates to CASRVIAGRGDTQYF.

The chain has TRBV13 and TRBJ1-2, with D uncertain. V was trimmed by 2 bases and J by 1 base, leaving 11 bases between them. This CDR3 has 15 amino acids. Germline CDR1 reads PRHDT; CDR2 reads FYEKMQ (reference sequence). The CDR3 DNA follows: TGTGCCAGCAGCTTACGAACAGTAAATAACTATGGCTACACCTTC. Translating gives CASSLRTVNNYGYTF.

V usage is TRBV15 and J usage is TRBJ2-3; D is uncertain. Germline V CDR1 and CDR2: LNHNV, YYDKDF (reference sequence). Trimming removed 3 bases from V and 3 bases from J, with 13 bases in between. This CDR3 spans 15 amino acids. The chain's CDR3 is CATSRSPDGTDTQYF. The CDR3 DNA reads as TGTGCCACCAGCAGGTCCCCTGACGGGACAGATACGCAGTATTTT.

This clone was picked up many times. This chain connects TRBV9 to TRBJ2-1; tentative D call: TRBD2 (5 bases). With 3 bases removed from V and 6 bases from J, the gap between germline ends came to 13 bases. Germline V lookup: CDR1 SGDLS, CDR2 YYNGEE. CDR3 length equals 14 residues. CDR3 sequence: CASSDFTGGNEQFF. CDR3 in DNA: TGTGCCAGCAGCGACTTTACCGGAGGCAATGAGCAGTTCTTC.

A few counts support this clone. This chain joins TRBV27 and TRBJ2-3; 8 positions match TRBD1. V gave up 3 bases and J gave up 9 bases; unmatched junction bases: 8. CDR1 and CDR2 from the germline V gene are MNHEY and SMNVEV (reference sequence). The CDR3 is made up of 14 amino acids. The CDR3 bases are TGTGCCAGCAGTTTTGGGCAGGGGGCCTGGACGCAGTATTTT. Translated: CASSFGQGAWTQYF.

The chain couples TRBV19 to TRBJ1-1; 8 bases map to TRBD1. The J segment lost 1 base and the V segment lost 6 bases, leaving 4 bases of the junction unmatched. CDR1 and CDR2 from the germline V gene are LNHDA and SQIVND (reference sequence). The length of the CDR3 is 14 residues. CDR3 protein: CASSIRGRNTEAFF. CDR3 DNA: TGTGCCAGTAGCATCAGGGGGCGGAACACTGAAGCTTTCTTT.

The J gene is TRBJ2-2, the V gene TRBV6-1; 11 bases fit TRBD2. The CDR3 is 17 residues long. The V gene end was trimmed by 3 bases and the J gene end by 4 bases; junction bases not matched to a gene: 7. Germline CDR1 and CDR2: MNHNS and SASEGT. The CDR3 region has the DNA TGTGCCAGCAGTGATTCGGAGACTAGCGGGATCACCGGGGAGCTGTTTTTT. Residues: CASSDSETSGITGELFF.

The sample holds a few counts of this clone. The CDR3 nucleotides read TGCGCCAGCAGTTCCGGGACAGGGGTTTCCTACGAGCAGTACTTC. The encoded protein is CASSSGTGVSYEQYF. This chain links TRBV5-1 with TRBJ2-7; 10 bases map to TRBD1. This CDR3 has 15 amino acids. Losses at the gene ends were 5 bases for V and 1 base for J; bases not matched to a gene: 6. Germline V gene sequence: CDR1 SGHRS, CDR2 YFSETQ.

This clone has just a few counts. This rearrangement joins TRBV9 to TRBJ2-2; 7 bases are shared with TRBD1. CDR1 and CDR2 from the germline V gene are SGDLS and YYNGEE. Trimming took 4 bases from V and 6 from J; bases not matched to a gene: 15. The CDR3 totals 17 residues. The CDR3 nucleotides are TGTGCCAGCAGCCCGAGACAGGGTTGGGTTGAGGCCGGGGAGCTGTTTTTT. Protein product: CASSPRQGWVEAGELFF.

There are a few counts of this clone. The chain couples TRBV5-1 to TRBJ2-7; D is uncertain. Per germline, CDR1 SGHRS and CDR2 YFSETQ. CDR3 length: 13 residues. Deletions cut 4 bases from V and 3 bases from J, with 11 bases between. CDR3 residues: CASSDATGYEQYF. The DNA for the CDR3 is TGCGCCAGCAGCGACGCAACGGGCTACGAGCAGTACTTC.

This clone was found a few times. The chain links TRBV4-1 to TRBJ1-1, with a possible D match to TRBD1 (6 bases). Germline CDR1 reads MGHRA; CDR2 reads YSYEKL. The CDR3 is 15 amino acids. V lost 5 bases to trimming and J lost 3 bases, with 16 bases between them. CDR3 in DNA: TGCGCCAGCAGCTACAGGGTTTCCAGCGACACTGAAGCTTTCTTT. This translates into CASSYRVSSDTEAFF.

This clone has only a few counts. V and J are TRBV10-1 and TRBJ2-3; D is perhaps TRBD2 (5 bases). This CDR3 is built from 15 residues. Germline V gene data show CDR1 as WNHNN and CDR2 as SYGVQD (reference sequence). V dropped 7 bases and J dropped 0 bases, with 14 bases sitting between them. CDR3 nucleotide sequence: TGCGCCAGCACCGACCAGAGGGATAGCACAGATACGCAGTATTTT. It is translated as CASTDQRDSTDTQYF.

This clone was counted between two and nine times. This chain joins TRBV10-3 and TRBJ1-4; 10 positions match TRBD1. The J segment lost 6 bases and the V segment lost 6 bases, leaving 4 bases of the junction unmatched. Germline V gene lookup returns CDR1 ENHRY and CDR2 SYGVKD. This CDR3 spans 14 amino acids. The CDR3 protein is CAISSGTGDEKLFF. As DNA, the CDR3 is TGTGCCATCAGCTCTGGGACAGGGGATGAAAAACTGTTTTTT.

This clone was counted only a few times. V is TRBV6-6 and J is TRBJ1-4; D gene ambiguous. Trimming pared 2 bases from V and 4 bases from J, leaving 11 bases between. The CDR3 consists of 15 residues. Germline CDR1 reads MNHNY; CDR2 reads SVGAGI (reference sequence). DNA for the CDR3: TGTGCCAGCAGTTACGGACTAGGGATTAATGAAAAACTGTTTTTT. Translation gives CASSYGLGINEKLFF.

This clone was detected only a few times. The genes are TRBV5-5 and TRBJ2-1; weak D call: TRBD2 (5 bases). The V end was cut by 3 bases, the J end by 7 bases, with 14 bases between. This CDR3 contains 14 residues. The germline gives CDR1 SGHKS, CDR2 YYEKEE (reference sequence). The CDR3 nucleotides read TGTGCCAGCAGCTCAAACCCACTAGGAAATGAGCAGTTCTTC. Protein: CASSSNPLGNEQFF.

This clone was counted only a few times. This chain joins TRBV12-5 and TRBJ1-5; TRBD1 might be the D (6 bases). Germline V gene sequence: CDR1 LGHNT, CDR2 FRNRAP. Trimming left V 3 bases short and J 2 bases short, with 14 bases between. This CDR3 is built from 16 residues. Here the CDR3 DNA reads TGTGCTAGTGGTTTCTACAGGGTAAAGGGCAATCAGCCCCAGCATTTT. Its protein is CASGFYRVKGNQPQHF.